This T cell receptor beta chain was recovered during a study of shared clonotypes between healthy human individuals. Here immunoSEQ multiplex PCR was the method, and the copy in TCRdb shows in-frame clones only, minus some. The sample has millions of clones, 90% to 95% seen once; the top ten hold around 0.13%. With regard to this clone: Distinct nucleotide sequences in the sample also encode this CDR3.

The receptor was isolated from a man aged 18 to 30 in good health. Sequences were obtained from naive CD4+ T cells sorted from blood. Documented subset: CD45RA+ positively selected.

CDR3 amino acids: CASSLNAGSSYNEQFF. CDR3 DNA: TGCGCCAGCAGCTTGAACGCGGGCAGCTCCTACAATGAGCAGTTCTTC. The J gene is TRBJ2-1, the V gene TRBV5-1; maybe TRBD2 (5 bases). The CDR3 sequence is 16 residues long. Germline V gene lookup returns CDR1 SGHRS and CDR2 YFSETQ. Trimming shortened V by 1 base and J by 0 bases, and 11 bases separated the two germline ends.